This entry lists 10 T cell receptor beta chains sequenced from one sample in a study of control samples from healthy donors and cancer patients. The assay was immunoSEQ multiplex PCR, and TCRdb's table has in-frame clones only and misses some. This sample has fewer than 85,000 clones; around 94% occur once, and the top ten carry more than 5%. The sequencing sample was made of blood. The receptors stem from a woman aged 60-70 years in good health.

The chain combines TRBV28 with TRBJ1-1; possibly TRBD1 for D (6 bases). The CDR3 runs to 15 residues. Between the trimmed V and J ends, which lost 5 bases and 3 bases, there was a span of 16 bases. CDR1 MDHEN and CDR2 SYDVKM come from the germline V gene. For the CDR3, the DNA is TGTGCCAGCAGTCCCGCAGGGGTCTCGGACACTGAAGCTTTCTTT. Amino acids: CASSPAGVSDTEAFF.

This clone was observed once. The chain joins TRBV6-2 or TRBV6-3 to TRBJ1-1; no clear D gene. Trimming removed 6 bases at V and 5 bases at J, with 13 bases between. The CDR3 is 13 amino acids. The germline CDR1 and CDR2 sequences are MNHEY and SVGEGT. DNA of the CDR3: TGTGCCAGCAGCCACGGTCAAGGAACTGAAGCTTTCTTT. Translation: CASSHGQGTEAFF.

The chain is built from TRBV9 and TRBJ2-2; 10 bases are a match to TRBD2. Germline CDR1 reads SGDLS; CDR2 reads YYNGEE. V shed 2 bases and J 6 bases; nucleotides not matched to a gene: 7. The CDR3 contains 16 residues. The CDR3 DNA sequence: TGTGCCAGCAGCGTTACTAGCGGGGTCATGGCCGGGGAGCTGTTTTTT. Translated: CASSVTSGVMAGELFF.

The J gene is TRBJ2-7, the V gene TRBV7-3, with TRBD2 as a possible D gene (6 bases). Per germline, CDR1 SGHTA and CDR2 FQGTGA. The CDR3 spans 16 residues. The germline V and J ends were trimmed by 5 bases and 6 bases, with 23 bases remaining between them. CDR3 in amino acids: CASSPGTLHKIGEQYF. CDR3 coding DNA: TGTGCCAGCAGCCCAGGGACTCTCCATAAAATCGGCGAGCAGTACTTC.

The J gene is TRBJ2-3, the V gene TRBV27, with a tentative D call TRBD1 (5 bases). V was pared by 4 bases and J by 5 bases, with 7 bases between. CDR3 length: 12 residues. Looked up from germline, CDR1 is MNHEY and CDR2 is SMNVEV (reference sequence). The CDR3 coding sequence is TGTGCCAGCAGTTATCAGGGAGATACGCAGTATTTT. This encodes CASSYQGDTQYF.

The chain joins TRBV6-1 to TRBJ1-1, with D perhaps TRBD1 (5 bases). The V gene lost 1 base and the J gene lost 10 bases, with 19 bases spanning the gap. Germline lookup yields CDR1 MNHNS and CDR2 SASEGT. The CDR3 is 15 residues long. CDR3 sequence (DNA): TGTGCCAGCAGTGAAGTAGGAGGGGCGAGGATGAGAGCTTTCTTT. This translates into CASSEVGGARMRAFF.

The chain links TRBV5-1 to TRBJ2-1; TRBD1 matches 7 bases. CDR3 length: 13 amino acids. V was pared by 4 bases and J by 8 bases, with 6 bases of the junction left unmatched. Germline CDR1 and CDR2: SGHRS and YFSETQ. CDR3 nucleotides: TGCGCCAGCAGCCAGACAGGGTTCGATGAGCAGTTCTTC. It is translated as CASSQTGFDEQFF.

The chain carries TRBV6-5 and TRBJ2-7; TRBD2 matches 8 bases. The CDR3 length is 15 residues. The J segment lost 7 bases and the V segment lost 2 bases, leaving 10 bases of the junction unmatched. Germline V gene sequence: CDR1 MNHEY, CDR2 SVGAGI. The CDR3 DNA sequence: TGTGCCAGCAGTTACGGCCGACTAGCGCAGCGAGAGCAGTACTTC. It encodes CASSYGRLAQREQYF.

The V call is TRBV28, the J call TRBJ2-5; weak D call: TRBD2 (5 bases). The CDR3 has 15 amino acids. Trimming shortened V by 3 bases and J by 7 bases, and 18 bases separated the two germline ends. In germline, CDR1 is MDHEN, CDR2 SYDVKM. The CDR3 reads CASSFRGAGGGTQYF. The DNA of the CDR3 is TGTGCCAGCAGTTTCCGAGGAGCAGGAGGAGGGACCCAGTACTTC. The full variable domain, rest sourced from reference TRBV28 and TRBJ2-5, is DVKVTQSSRYLVKRTGEKVFLECVQDMDHENMFWYRQDPGLGLRLIYFSYDVKMKEKGDIPEGYSVSREKKERFSLILESASTNQTSMYLCASSFRGAGGGTQYFGPGTRLLVL.

The chain uses TRBV7-3 and TRBJ2-1; TRBD2 might be the D (6 bases). The V and J ends lost 4 bases and 3 bases respectively, with 13 bases between them. This CDR3 has 15 amino acids. Germline V gene sequence: CDR1 SGHTA, CDR2 FQGTGA. CDR3 coding DNA: TGTGCCAGCAGCTCGTTTTCGGGAGACTACAATGAGCAGTTCTTC. This encodes CASSSFSGDYNEQFF.